The next 27 T cell receptor beta chains were all read from a single sample in a study of blood T cell repertoires in COVID-19. Sequenced by immunoSEQ multiplex PCR; TCRdb stores in-frame clones only, minus some. The sample holds around 91,000 clones, 85% seen once. Source material: peripheral blood. These receptors originate from an elderly man with acute or convalescent COVID-19.

CDR3 loop: CASSPRGTVFNEQFF. As DNA, the CDR3 is TGTGCCAGCAGCCCCCGAGGGACAGTGTTCAATGAGCAGTTCTTC. The rearrangement joins TRBV7-9 to TRBJ2-1; 7 bases are shared with TRBD1. J was trimmed by 6 bases and V by 5 bases; bases with no gene match: 10. Germline CDR1 and CDR2: SEHNR and FQNEAQ (reference sequence). This CDR3 has 15 residues.

The rearrangement links TRBV3-1 (or the pseudogene TRBV3-2) to TRBJ2-3, with 9 nucleotides matching TRBD2. CDR1 is LGHDT and CDR2 is YNNKEL in the germline V gene (reference sequence). After removal of 8 bases from V and 3 bases from J, the junction contained 6 bases not matched to a gene. There are 14 residues in the CDR3. The CDR3 DNA reads as TGTGCCAGCGCTCGGGCGGGAGGGACAGATACGCAGTATTTT. Amino acid sequence: CASARAGGTDTQYF.

This clone was picked up one time. The J gene is TRBJ1-3, the V gene TRBV10-2; the match to TRBD1 covers 8 bases. Trimming removed 10 bases from V and 0 bases from J; junction bases left unmatched: 8. The CDR3 totals 15 residues. Germline V gene lookup returns CDR1 WSHSY and CDR2 SAAADI. CDR3 sequence reads: CAIADRASSGNTIYF. The CDR3 nucleotides are TGCGCCATCGCGGACAGGGCCAGCTCTGGAAACACCATATATTTT.

V is TRBV7-2 and J is TRBJ2-4; the match to TRBD2 covers 8 bases. CDR1 and CDR2 from the germline V gene are SGHTA and FQGNSA. This CDR3 contains 15 residues. V lost 3 bases to trimming and J lost 6 bases; unmatched junction nucleotides: 7. The CDR3 DNA is TGTGCCAGCAGCTTTCGAGCGGGAGAGAGAAACATTCAGTACTTC. Translated, it gives CASSFRAGERNIQYF.

CDR3 sequence reads: CSVNRAGNGADTQYF. The CDR3 coding sequence is TGCAGCGTAAACAGAGCGGGAAATGGCGCAGATACGCAGTATTTT. The J gene is TRBJ2-3, the V gene TRBV29-1; 7 positions match TRBD2. Germline values: CDR1 SQVTM, CDR2 ANQGSEA. CDR3 size: 15 residues. The V segment lost 6 bases and the J segment 4 bases; nucleotides outside the gene matches: 13.

This rearrangement joins TRBV27 to TRBJ2-2; 11 bases map to TRBD1. With 1 base clipped from V and 3 bases from J, the junction kept 1 base outside the gene matches. The CDR3 runs 16 residues. Germline V CDR1 and CDR2: MNHEY, SMNVEV (reference sequence). CDR3 in DNA: TGTGCCAGCAGTTTATGGGGACAGGGGGACACCGGGGAGCTGTTTTTT. This codes for CASSLWGQGDTGELFF.

This rearrangement joins TRBV7-9 to TRBJ2-7; D call uncertain. Looked up from germline, CDR1 is SEHNR and CDR2 is FQNEAQ (reference sequence). Trimming removed 1 base at V and 2 bases at J, with 9 bases between. This CDR3 is built from 14 residues. The CDR3 reads CASSLDTVPYEQYF. CDR3 DNA sequence: TGTGCCAGCAGCTTAGACACCGTGCCCTACGAGCAGTACTTC.

In its sample, this clone was seen once. The chain joins TRBV11-2 to TRBJ2-2; 7 nucleotides match TRBD1. CDR1 is SGHAT, CDR2 FQNNGV, per germline. Losses at the gene ends were 1 base for V and 4 bases for J; bases not matched to a gene: 3. The CDR3 sequence is 15 residues long. The CDR3: CASSLGAGGTGELFF. The CDR3 region has the DNA TGTGCCAGCAGCTTAGGGGCAGGGGGCACCGGGGAGCTGTTTTTT. The variable domain in full, with the rest retrieved from reference TRBV11-2 and TRBJ2-2, is EAGVAQSPRYKIIEKRQSVAFWCNPISGHATLYWYQQILGQGPKLLIQFQNNGVVDDSQLPKDRFSAERLKGVDSTLKIQPAKLEDSAVYLCASSLGAGGTGELFFGEGSRLTVL.

The J gene is TRBJ1-1, the V gene TRBV7-8; TRBD1 matches at 10 bases. The V gene's germline CDR1 is SGHVS and CDR2 FQNEAQ. Trimming cost V 0 bases and J 5 bases; bases outside gene matches: 6. There are 16 residues in the CDR3. The CDR3 nucleotides read TGTGCCAGCAGCTTAGCCGGGACAGGGGTGGGGACTGAAGCTTTCTTT. It yields the protein CASSLAGTGVGTEAFF.

This rearrangement joins TRBV9 to TRBJ2-1; 10 nucleotides agree with TRBD2. From germline, CDR1 is SGDLS and CDR2 YYNGEE. CDR3 length: 16 amino acids. After removal of 4 bases from V and 8 bases from J, the junction contained 12 bases not matched to a gene. CDR3 in DNA: TGTGCCAGCAGCCCCTCAGGGCTAGCGGGAGTGGATGAGCAGTTCTTC. It encodes CASSPSGLAGVDEQFF. The complete variable domain, with remaining parts taken from reference TRBV9 and TRBJ2-1, reads DSGVTQTPKHLITATGQRVTLRCSPRSGDLSVYWYQQSLDQGLQFLIQYYNGEERAKGNILERFSAQQFPDLHSELNLSSLELGDSALYFCASSPSGLAGVDEQFFGPGTRLTVL.

The J gene is TRBJ1-2, the V gene TRBV5-1; 7 nucleotides line up with TRBD1. Per germline, CDR1 SGHRS and CDR2 YFSETQ. The CDR3 contains 16 residues. The J segment lost 1 base and the V segment lost 0 bases, leaving 6 bases of the junction unmatched. The CDR3 DNA reads TGCGCCAGCAGCTTGGGACAGGGCGCTTATAACTATGGCTACACCTTC. It codes for CASSLGQGAYNYGYTF.

The J gene is TRBJ1-1, the V gene TRBV13; D perhaps matches TRBD1 (6 bases). The V and J ends lost 4 bases and 8 bases respectively, with 20 bases between them. Germline CDR1 PRHDT, CDR2 FYEKMQ (reference sequence). The CDR3 totals 15 residues. CDR3 protein: CASSSYRDALEEAFF. The CDR3 DNA sequence: TGTGCCAGCAGCTCGTACAGGGACGCCTTAGAAGAAGCTTTCTTT.

This clone was seen only a few times. The chain has TRBV5-8 and TRBJ2-2, with 10 nucleotides matching TRBD2. CDR1 and CDR2 from the germline V gene are SGHTS and YDEGEE. The CDR3 sequence is 15 residues long. V trimming: 5 bases; J trimming: 4 bases; junction bases outside the gene matches: 5. CDR3 protein: CASSRWTSGTGELFF. For the CDR3, the DNA is TGTGCCAGCAGTCGATGGACTAGCGGCACCGGGGAGCTGTTTTTT.

The V call is TRBV19, the J call TRBJ1-4; perhaps TRBD1 as D (6 bases). V gave up 5 bases and J gave up 7 bases, with 20 bases separating them. This CDR3 contains 16 residues. Germline V CDR1 and CDR2: LNHDA, SQIVND (reference sequence). CDR3 loop: CASSLGQRARSEKLFF. In nucleotides, the CDR3 is TGTGCCAGTAGTCTGGGACAAAGGGCCAGGAGTGAAAAACTGTTTTTT.

This clone was seen a few times. This chain uses TRBV19 with TRBJ1-4; D ambiguous. The CDR3 covers 15 residues. V was clipped by 10 bases and J by 4 bases, with 19 bases between them. In germline, CDR1 is LNHDA, CDR2 SQIVND (reference sequence). CDR3 loop: CATLLSEGYNEKLFF. The CDR3 coding sequence is TGTGCCACCCTCTTAAGTGAGGGATATAATGAAAAACTGTTTTTT.

The chain carries TRBV10-1 and TRBJ2-1; no clear D gene. This CDR3 is 14 amino acids long. Germline assignment: CDR1 WNHNN and CDR2 SYGVQD (reference sequence). Trimming stripped 3 bases from V and 4 bases from J, with 10 bases between. In nucleotides, the CDR3 is TGCGCCAGCAGTGAAGAAAACTCTTACAATGAGCAGTTCTTC. Its protein is CASSEENSYNEQFF.

This clone was counted between two and nine times. The rearrangement joins TRBV7-2 to TRBJ2-1, with 11 nucleotides matching TRBD2. Germline values: CDR1 SGHTA, CDR2 FQGNSA. V trimming: 6 bases; J trimming: 0 bases; junction bases outside the gene matches: 4. CDR3 length: 16 residues. CDR3 amino acids: CASRYTSGGSYNEQFF. The CDR3 DNA follows: TGTGCCAGCAGATATACTAGCGGGGGCTCCTACAATGAGCAGTTCTTC.

The chain recombines TRBV21-1 with TRBJ2-1; the D call of TRBD1 is as the table states it, not checked on the DNA. TRBV21-1 constitutes a pseudogene. The CDR3 extends over 19 amino acids. As DNA, the CDR3 is TGTGCCAGCAGCAAAAGCCAGGGACAGGGGTGGATAGTGTTCGATGAGCAGTTCTTC. It specifies CASSKSQGQGWIVFDEQFF.

This rearrangement joins TRBV11-3 to TRBJ2-2; TRBD2 matches 7 bases. The germline gives CDR1 SGHNT, CDR2 YENEEA. V was pared by 0 bases and J by 4 bases, with 5 bases of the junction left unmatched. The CDR3 is 16 residues long. Here the CDR3 DNA reads TGTGCCAGCAGCTTAGATCAAGGACTAGGCACCGGGGAGCTGTTTTTT. Amino acid sequence: CASSLDQGLGTGELFF. Full variable domain (rest looked up from reference TRBV11-3 and TRBJ2-2): EAGVVQSPRYKIIEKKQPVAFWCNPISGHNTLYWYLQNLGQGPELLIRYENEEAVDDSQLPKDRFSAERLKGVDSTLKIQPAELGDSAVYLCASSLDQGLGTGELFFGEGSRLTVL.

The CDR3 sequence: CSVETGRETQYF. The CDR3, as DNA: TGCAGCGTAGAAACAGGGCGGGAGACCCAGTACTTC. The rearrangement joins TRBV29-1 to TRBJ2-5; D possibly corresponds to TRBD1 (6 bases). CDR1 and CDR2 from the germline V gene are SQVTM and ANQGSEA. This CDR3 spans 12 amino acids. The V end lost 6 bases, the J end lost 5 bases, and 13 bases lay between the germline ends.

V and J are TRBV5-8 and TRBJ1-2; D possibly corresponds to TRBD1 (6 bases). CDR1 and CDR2 from the germline V gene are SGHTS and YDEGEE. CDR3 length: 14 amino acids. V dropped 0 bases and J dropped 1 base, with 7 bases sitting between them. CDR3 in amino acids: CASSLGTDNYGYTF. DNA of the CDR3: TGTGCCAGCAGCTTGGGGACAGATAACTATGGCTACACCTTC.

The chain employs TRBV4-3 and TRBJ1-6, with 7 bases aligning to TRBD1. Trimming took 0 bases from V and 10 from J; bases not matched to a gene: 9. The CDR3 has 16 amino acids. The germline CDR1 and CDR2 sequences are LGHNA and YSLEER. The CDR3 DNA sequence: TGCGCCAGCAGCCAAGATGGGGACAGATATGGGTCACCCCTCCACTTT. Protein sequence: CASSQDGDRYGSPLHF.

The chain couples TRBV27 to TRBJ2-5, with D possibly TRBD2 on 5 matching bases. Deletions cut 5 bases from V and 5 bases from J, with 12 bases between. The V gene's germline CDR1 is MNHEY and CDR2 SMNVEV (reference sequence). The CDR3 sequence is 13 residues long. The CDR3 coding sequence is TGTGCCAGCAGTCCCTCCCGAGGGGAGACCCAGTACTTC. As protein: CASSPSRGETQYF.

The chain's CDR3 is CASSTLPTRGRNTIYF. The CDR3 DNA reads TGTGCCAGCAGTACCCTCCCAACCAGGGGACGAAACACCATATATTTT. V is TRBV3-1 (or the pseudogene TRBV3-2) and J is TRBJ1-3; weak D call: TRBD1 (6 bases). The V end was cut by 6 bases, the J end by 5 bases, with 20 bases between. CDR1 is LGHDT and CDR2 is YNNKEL in the germline V gene (reference sequence). The length of the CDR3 is 16 residues.

The V call is TRBV3-1 (or the pseudogene TRBV3-2), the J call TRBJ1-3; unclear D gene. V shed 1 base and J shed 1 base, with 8 bases lying between them. The CDR3 loop spans 15 amino acids. The germline V gene has CDR1 LGHDT and CDR2 YNNKEL (reference sequence). CDR3 in DNA: TGTGCCAGCAGCCAAGCCGGGGAATCTGGAAACACCATATATTTT. Amino acids: CASSQAGESGNTIYF.

This sequence joins TRBV14 and TRBJ1-3; no clear D gene. Between the trimmed V and J ends, which lost 1 base and 0 bases, there was a span of 13 bases. This CDR3 comprises 17 residues. Per germline, CDR1 SGHDN and CDR2 FVKESK. CDR3 DNA sequence: TGTGCCAGCAGCCAAGCCCTTGGGAGGTTCTCTGGAAACACCATATATTTT. Translated: CASSQALGRFSGNTIYF.

This clone was detected once. The chain recombines TRBV6-2 or TRBV6-3 with TRBJ2-4; D possibly corresponds to TRBD2 (7 bases). Looked up from germline, CDR1 is MNHEY and CDR2 is SVGEGT. The CDR3 sequence is 16 residues long. Trimming pared 6 bases from V and 2 bases from J, leaving 17 bases between. The CDR3 spells CASSPRGGLTKNIQYF. In DNA form, the CDR3 reads TGTGCCAGCAGCCCTAGGGGGGGGCTGACCAAAAACATTCAGTACTTC.